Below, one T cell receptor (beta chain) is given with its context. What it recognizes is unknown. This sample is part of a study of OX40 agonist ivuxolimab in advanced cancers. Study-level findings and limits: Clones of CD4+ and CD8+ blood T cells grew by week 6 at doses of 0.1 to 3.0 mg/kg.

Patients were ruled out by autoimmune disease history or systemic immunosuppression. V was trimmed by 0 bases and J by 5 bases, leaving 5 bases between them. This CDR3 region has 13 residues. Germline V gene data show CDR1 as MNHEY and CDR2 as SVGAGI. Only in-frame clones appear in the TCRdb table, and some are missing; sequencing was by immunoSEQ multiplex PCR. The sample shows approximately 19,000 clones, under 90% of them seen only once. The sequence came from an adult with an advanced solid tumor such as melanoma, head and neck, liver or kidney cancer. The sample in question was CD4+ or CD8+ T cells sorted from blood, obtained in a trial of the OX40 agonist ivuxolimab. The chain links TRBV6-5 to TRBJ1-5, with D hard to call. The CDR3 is CASSYSSDQPQHF. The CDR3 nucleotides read TGTGCCAGCAGTTACTCGTCGGATCAGCCCCAGCATTTT.